This T cell receptor beta chain derives from a study of cytomegalovirus exposure and HLA in healthy donors. Concerning this clone itself: The antigen is not known.

The CDR3 extends over 14 amino acids. The germline V gene has CDR1 SGHTA and CDR2 FQGTGA. The J segment lost 5 bases and the V segment lost 6 bases, leaving 3 bases of the junction unmatched. General study findings and limits: Cytomegalovirus status was reportedly diagnosed by the classifier with high sensitivity and specificity.

Primers included in the PCR were 60 Vbeta and 13 Jbeta primers. Clones were read by immunoSEQ multiplex PCR, and TCRdb kept only the in-frame ones, dropping some. The table lists just over 150,000 clones, about 80% of them singletons. The V and J genes are TRBV7-3 and TRBJ2-5; TRBD2 agrees at 13 bases. Source material: PBMCs. This sequence originates from a female donor in good health and CMV-seronegative. This CDR3 reads CASSRTSGSETQYF. In nucleotides, the CDR3 is TGTGCCAGCAGTAGGACTAGCGGGAGCGAGACCCAGTACTTC.